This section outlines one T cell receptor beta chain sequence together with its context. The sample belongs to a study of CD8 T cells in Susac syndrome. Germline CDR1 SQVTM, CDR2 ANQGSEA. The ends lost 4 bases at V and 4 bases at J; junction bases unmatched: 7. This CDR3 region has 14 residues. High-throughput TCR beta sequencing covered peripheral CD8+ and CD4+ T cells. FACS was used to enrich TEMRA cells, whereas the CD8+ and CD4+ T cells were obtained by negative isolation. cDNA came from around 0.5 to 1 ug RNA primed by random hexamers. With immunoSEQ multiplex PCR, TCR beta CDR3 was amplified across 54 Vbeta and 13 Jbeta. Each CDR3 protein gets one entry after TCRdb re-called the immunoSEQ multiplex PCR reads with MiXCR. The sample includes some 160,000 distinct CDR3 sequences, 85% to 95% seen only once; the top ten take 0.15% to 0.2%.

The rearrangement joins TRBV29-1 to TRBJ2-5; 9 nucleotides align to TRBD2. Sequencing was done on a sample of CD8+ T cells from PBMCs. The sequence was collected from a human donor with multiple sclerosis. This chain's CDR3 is CSVVARGGLETQYF. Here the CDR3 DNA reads TGCAGCGTTGTAGCGCGGGGGGGCCTAGAGACCCAGTACTTC.